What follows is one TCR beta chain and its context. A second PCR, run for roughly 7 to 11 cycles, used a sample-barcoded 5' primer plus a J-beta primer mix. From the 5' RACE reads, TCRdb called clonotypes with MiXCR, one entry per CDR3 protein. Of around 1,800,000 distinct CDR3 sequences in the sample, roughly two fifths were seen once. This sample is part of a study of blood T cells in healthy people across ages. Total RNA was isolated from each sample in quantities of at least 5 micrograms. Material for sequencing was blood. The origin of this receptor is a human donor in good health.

The CDR3 reads CSVEWGTADEQFF. The CDR3 coding sequence is TGCAGCGTTGAATGGGGTACAGCGGATGAGCAGTTCTTC. The chain couples TRBV29-1 to TRBJ2-1; TRBD2 might be the D (5 bases). Trimming removed 2 bases at V and 8 bases at J, with 13 bases between. Germline V gene data show CDR1 as SQVTM and CDR2 as ANQGSEA. The CDR3 contains 13 residues.